This passage covers 11 T cell receptor beta chains from one sample sequenced in a study of long-term antiretroviral therapy in people with HIV. Sequencing used immunoSEQ v3.0 at survey level. Clones were read by immunoSEQ multiplex PCR, and TCRdb kept only the in-frame ones, dropping some. This table holds approximately 25,000 clones, approximately 82% found once. The sequencing here drew on unsorted PBMCs, taken 3 years after starting antiretroviral therapy. Receptors were obtained from a man over 45 with HIV.

The chain combines TRBV7-9 with TRBJ2-1, with D perhaps matching TRBD2 (7 bases). Trimming pared 2 bases from V and 15 bases from J, leaving 11 bases between. Germline V lookup: CDR1 SEHNR, CDR2 FQNEAQ (reference sequence). There are 11 residues in the CDR3. The CDR3 sequence is CASSLRGGLFF. The CDR3 nucleotides read TGTGCCAGCAGCTTAAGGGGGGGCTTGTTCTTC.

The chain uses TRBV6-5 and TRBJ1-5, with 8 bases lining up with TRBD1. Per germline, CDR1 MNHEY and CDR2 SVGAGI. This CDR3 comprises 15 residues. The V gene end was trimmed by 5 bases and the J gene end by 4 bases; junction bases not matched to a gene: 7. DNA for the CDR3: TGTGCCAGCAGTCGAGGGACAGGTGGGAATCAGCCCCAGCATTTT. Translation gives CASSRGTGGNQPQHF.

Only a few counts were recorded for this clone. The rearrangement uses TRBV27 and TRBJ2-1, with a possible D match to TRBD2 (5 bases). Germline CDR1 is MNHEY and CDR2 is SMNVEV (reference sequence). Trimming took 5 bases from V and 7 from J, leaving 15 bases between them. The CDR3 consists of 14 residues. The CDR3 loop is CASSPASGWNEQFF. CDR3 bases: TGTGCCAGCAGTCCCGCCAGCGGCTGGAATGAGCAGTTCTTC.

The rearrangement uses TRBV7-9 and TRBJ2-1, with D possibly matching TRBD2 (5 bases). CDR3 length: 14 residues. V lost 2 bases and J lost 8, with 13 bases in between. From germline, CDR1 is SEHNR and CDR2 FQNEAQ (reference sequence). This CDR3 reads CASSLHFVGDEQFF. The DNA for the CDR3 is TGTGCCAGCAGCTTACACTTCGTCGGGGATGAGCAGTTCTTC.

This clone was seen a handful of times. J is TRBJ2-2 and V is TRBV9; no firm D call. V shed 0 bases and J shed 2 bases, with 2 bases lying between them. The germline CDR1 and CDR2 sequences are SGDLS and YYNGEE. The CDR3 spans 13 residues. The CDR3 DNA follows: TGTGCCAGCAGCGTAGATAACACCGGGGAGCTGTTTTTT. It specifies CASSVDNTGELFF.

This sequence joins TRBV9 and TRBJ1-2; D unclear. Trimming cost V 0 bases and J 4 bases, with 10 bases left between them. CDR1 is SGDLS and CDR2 is YYNGEE in the germline V gene. The CDR3 loop spans 14 amino acids. The CDR3 protein is CASSVVGTAYGYTF. The CDR3 nucleotides are TGTGCCAGCAGCGTAGTAGGCACGGCCTATGGCTACACCTTC.

The chain combines TRBV6-1 with TRBJ2-7; TRBD1 matches 7 bases. The V segment lost 7 bases and the J segment 4 bases; nucleotides outside the gene matches: 13. CDR3 length equals 15 residues. Germline loops: CDR1 MNHNS, CDR2 SASEGT. This CDR3 reads CASKVNWDSVYEQYF. CDR3 nucleotide sequence: TGTGCCAGCAAAGTGAATTGGGACAGCGTTTACGAGCAGTACTTC.

The J gene is TRBJ1-3, the V gene TRBV5-1; no clear D gene. Germline V gene sequence: CDR1 SGHRS, CDR2 YFSETQ. V lost 8 bases to trimming and J lost 0 bases, with 15 bases between them. The CDR3 sequence is 15 residues long. CDR3 region: CASRSGINSGNTIYF. The CDR3, as DNA: TGCGCCAGTCGATCCGGGATAAACTCTGGAAACACCATATATTTT.

This clone was seen a single time. CDR3 in DNA: TGTGCCAGCAGTCCATCGGGACAGGGGATGAATCAGCCCCAGCATTTT. It is translated as CASSPSGQGMNQPQHF. The chain is built from TRBV28 and TRBJ1-5, with 10 bases matching TRBD1. V was clipped by 5 bases and J by 4 bases; unmatched bases: 8. CDR3 length: 16 amino acids. CDR1 MDHEN and CDR2 SYDVKM come from the germline V gene.

The chain is built from TRBV25-1 and TRBJ1-4; weak D call: TRBD1 (6 bases). This CDR3 is built from 15 residues. Germline CDR1 reads MGHDK; CDR2 reads SYGVNS. Trimming removed 3 bases from V and 4 bases from J, with 12 bases in between. CDR3 DNA sequence: TGTGCCAGCAGTGATTCAGGGGCCCTTAATGAAAAACTGTTTTTT. This translates into CASSDSGALNEKLFF.

The chain has TRBV27 and TRBJ2-1; D is unclear. This CDR3 has 13 residues. Trimming stripped 3 bases from V and 0 bases from J, with 3 bases between. The germline gives CDR1 MNHEY, CDR2 SMNVEV (reference sequence). CDR3 in amino acids: CASSFSSYNEQFF. CDR3 DNA sequence: TGTGCCAGCAGTTTCAGCTCCTACAATGAGCAGTTCTTC.